Below, 25 T cell receptor beta chains from the same sample are listed, as sequenced in a study of shared clonotypes between healthy human individuals. CD45RO negativity and positive selection for CCR7 defined naive CD8 cells, a population that excluded terminally differentiated effector memory CD45RA+ cells. Using immunoSEQ multiplex PCR, the repertoire was profiled, and TCRdb retains in-frame clones only, with some absent. The table has about 2.2 million clones, about 92% seen once. Material: naive CD8+ T cells from PBMCs. The origin of the receptors is a young man in good health. Some clones in this sample may be carry-over from other donors' samples.

The V call is TRBV29-1, the J call TRBJ2-1, with D perhaps assigned TRBD1 or TRBD2 (5 bases each). V lost 6 bases and J lost 2, with 17 bases in between. CDR3 length equals 15 residues. Per germline, CDR1 SQVTM and CDR2 ANQGSEA. The CDR3 DNA is TGCAGCGTAAGAGGGGCGGTCCCTGCCTACAATGAGCAGTTCTTC. Translation: CSVRGAVPAYNEQFF.

V usage is TRBV7-2 and J usage is TRBJ1-2, with 7 bases matching TRBD1. After removal of 3 bases from V and 4 bases from J, the junction contained 5 bases not matched to a gene. The CDR3 is 14 residues long. The germline V gene encodes CDR1 SGHTA and CDR2 FQGNSA. The DNA for the CDR3 is TGTGCCAGCAGCTTCGACAGGGCCGTCTATGGCTACACCTTC. Its protein is CASSFDRAVYGYTF.

This chain uses TRBV7-8 with TRBJ2-1; 14 bases agree with TRBD2. Trimming cost V 0 bases and J 5 bases; bases outside gene matches: 3. This CDR3 spans 17 amino acids. Germline lookup yields CDR1 SGHVS and CDR2 FQNEAQ. Written as DNA, the CDR3 is TGTGCCAGCAGCTTAGCGACTAGCGGGAGGGTAGACAATGAGCAGTTCTTC. Amino acid sequence: CASSLATSGRVDNEQFF.

The chain links TRBV10-2 to TRBJ2-1; D gene uncertain. There are 13 residues in the CDR3. V was shortened by 3 bases and J by 7 bases, with 10 bases between the two germline ends. Germline V CDR1 and CDR2: WSHSY, SAAADI. CDR3 region: CASSERKWNEQFF. The CDR3 coding sequence is TGCGCCAGCAGTGAAAGGAAATGGAATGAGCAGTTCTTC.

The rearrangement links TRBV11-3 to TRBJ2-1; a possible D gene is TRBD1 (5 bases). CDR3 size: 16 residues. V was trimmed by 6 bases and J by 6 bases, leaving 21 bases between them. In germline, CDR1 is SGHNT, CDR2 YENEEA. CDR3 region: CASRPGKFHRANEQFF. CDR3 nucleotides: TGTGCCAGCAGACCAGGGAAATTCCACCGTGCCAATGAGCAGTTCTTC.

The J gene is TRBJ1-1, the V gene TRBV27; 10 nucleotides agree with TRBD1. J was trimmed by 6 bases and V by 4 bases; bases with no gene match: 8. CDR3 length: 15 residues. CDR1 is MNHEY and CDR2 is SMNVEV in the germline V gene (reference sequence). The DNA for the CDR3 is TGTGCCAGCAGTTGGGGGACAGGGGTTTCCTCTGAAGCTTTCTTT. Translated, it gives CASSWGTGVSSEAFF.

The chain has TRBV27 and TRBJ2-6; unclear D gene. This CDR3 is built from 16 residues. Germline loops: CDR1 MNHEY, CDR2 SMNVEV (reference sequence). The V and J ends lost 5 bases and 4 bases respectively, with 15 bases between them. CDR3 coding DNA: TGTGCCAGCAGTCCGCCCGGGTTCAGGGGGGCCAACGTCCTGACTTTC. Protein: CASSPPGFRGANVLTF.

This clone was counted a single time. V usage is TRBV14 and J usage is TRBJ2-1, with 10 bases matching TRBD2. Germline CDR1 SGHDN, CDR2 FVKESK. With 0 bases clipped from V and 6 bases from J, the junction kept 5 bases outside the gene matches. This CDR3 is 16 amino acids long. CDR3 in amino acids: CASSQDVAGGGNEQFF. The CDR3 DNA is TGTGCCAGCAGCCAAGATGTAGCGGGAGGAGGCAATGAGCAGTTCTTC.

The rearrangement joins TRBV4-1 to TRBJ2-5; unclear D gene. The better agreement between TRBJ2-7 and the DNA end casts doubt on the J call. CDR1 MGHRA and CDR2 YSYEKL come from the germline V gene. This CDR3 spans 13 amino acids. In DNA form, the CDR3 reads TGCGCCAGCAGCCACGGGCCTGCCTACGAGCAGTACTTC. Translated: CASSHGPAYEQYF.

J is TRBJ2-1 and V is TRBV6-5; D possibly matches TRBD1 or TRBD2 (5 bases each). V shed 2 bases and J shed 5 bases, with 13 bases lying between them. Germline V gene data show CDR1 as MNHEY and CDR2 as SVGAGI. The CDR3 is made up of 15 amino acids. The CDR3: CASSYVPGPNNEQFF. In DNA, the CDR3 is TGTGCCAGCAGTTACGTACCGGGACCCAACAATGAGCAGTTCTTC.

This clone was seen more than once but under ten times. The rearrangement links TRBV7-6 to TRBJ2-2, with D tentatively TRBD2 (6 bases). Looked up from germline, CDR1 is SGHVS and CDR2 is FNYEAQ. The CDR3 totals 14 residues. With 2 bases removed from V and 7 bases from J, the gap between germline ends came to 11 bases. CDR3 bases: TGTGCCAGCAGCTTACGACTAGTACACGGGGAGCTGTTTTTT. This translates into CASSLRLVHGELFF.

The genes are TRBV9 and TRBJ1-5; D uncertain. This CDR3 spans 14 amino acids. Looked up from germline, CDR1 is SGDLS and CDR2 is YYNGEE. V was clipped by 3 bases and J by 0 bases, with 7 bases between them. The DNA for the CDR3 is TGTGCCAGCAGCGCCGTGGATAGCAATCAGCCCCAGCATTTT. Translating gives CASSAVDSNQPQHF.

The rearrangement uses TRBV4-2 and TRBJ2-7; maybe TRBD2 (5 bases). Germline loops: CDR1 LGHNA, CDR2 YNFKEQ. V lost 4 bases and J 3 bases, leaving 13 bases between the germline ends. The CDR3 consists of 14 residues. The CDR3 region is CASSPREGIYEQYF. The CDR3, as DNA: TGTGCCAGCAGCCCCCGGGAAGGAATCTACGAGCAGTACTTC.

The gene calls are TRBV28 and TRBJ1-3, with D possibly matching TRBD1 (5 bases). Germline-derived CDR1 and CDR2 are MDHEN and SYDVKM. Trimming stripped 6 bases from V and 4 bases from J, with 16 bases between. This CDR3 contains 15 residues. CDR3 in amino acids: CASSPFFQGGNTIYF. CDR3 nucleotide sequence: TGTGCCAGCAGCCCCTTCTTTCAGGGCGGAAACACCATATATTTT.

The rearrangement uses TRBV4-3 and TRBJ1-4, with D unclear. The CDR3 is made up of 16 amino acids. Germline assignment: CDR1 LGHNA and CDR2 YSLEER. V lost 0 bases, J lost 0 bases, and 8 bases lay in between. As DNA, the CDR3 is TGCGCCAGCAGCCAAGAAGCAGTTGCAACTAATGAAAAACTGTTTTTT. This sequence encodes CASSQEAVATNEKLFF.

The count of this clone is one. V and J are TRBV27 and TRBJ1-1; D remains unclear. Germline V gene lookup returns CDR1 MNHEY and CDR2 SMNVEV (reference sequence). The V and J ends lost 6 bases and 0 bases respectively, with 8 bases between them. The CDR3 extends over 13 amino acids. CDR3 sequence reads: CASRGSMNTEAFF. The CDR3 DNA reads as TGTGCCAGCAGGGGCAGCATGAACACTGAAGCTTTCTTT.

This clone has just a few counts. CDR3 coding DNA: TGTGCCATCAGTGAACTAGCCAATGAGCAGTTCTTC. Residues: CAISELANEQFF. This chain joins TRBV10-3 and TRBJ2-1; D is possibly TRBD2 (6 bases). The germline CDR1 and CDR2 sequences are ENHRY and SYGVKD. The V gene lost 3 bases and the J gene lost 6 bases, with 6 bases spanning the gap. The CDR3 is made up of 12 amino acids.

V is TRBV28 and J is TRBJ1-3; D is perhaps TRBD1 (5 bases). The CDR3 runs to 17 residues. Germline V gene lookup returns CDR1 MDHEN and CDR2 SYDVKM. The V end was cut by 3 bases, the J end by 2 bases, with 17 bases between. CDR3 loop: CASSFTTWGRAGNTIYF. DNA for the CDR3: TGTGCCAGCAGTTTCACGACTTGGGGGAGAGCTGGAAACACCATATATTTT.

The chain carries TRBV5-1 and TRBJ1-1; D is perhaps TRBD1 (6 bases). The V gene's germline CDR1 is SGHRS and CDR2 YFSETQ. Trimming removed 2 bases from V and 1 base from J, with 15 bases in between. The length of the CDR3 is 16 residues. This CDR3 reads CASSLDLLTGNTEAFF. The CDR3 nucleotides are TGCGCCAGCAGCTTAGACCTACTGACAGGGAACACTGAAGCTTTCTTT. Together with reference TRBV5-1 and TRBJ1-1, the CDR3 gives the full variable domain: KAGVTQTPRYLIKTRGQQVTLSCSPISGHRSVSWYQQTPGQGLQFLFEYFSETQRNKGNFPGRFSGRQFSNSRSEMNVSTLELGDSALYLCASSLDLLTGNTEAFFGQGTRLTVV.

J is TRBJ1-1 and V is TRBV27, with D perhaps matching TRBD1 (5 bases). This CDR3 spans 13 amino acids. Germline V gene sequence: CDR1 MNHEY, CDR2 SMNVEV (reference sequence). V lost 5 bases and J lost 5, with 12 bases in between. The CDR3 loop is CASSPRELTEAFF. The CDR3 DNA sequence: TGTGCCAGCAGTCCCAGGGAATTGACTGAAGCTTTCTTT.

In its sample, this clone was seen a few times. The same CDR3 also results from other DNA sequences found in this sample. This rearrangement joins TRBV7-3 to TRBJ2-1, with D possibly TRBD2 on 5 matching bases. This CDR3 is built from 12 residues. Germline CDR1 reads SGHTA; CDR2 reads FQGTGA. V lost 2 bases and J lost 6, with 5 bases in between. For the CDR3, the DNA is TGTGCCAGCAGCTTAGAGGGCAATGAGCAGTTCTTC. Its translation is CASSLEGNEQFF.

The J gene is TRBJ2-3, the V gene TRBV28; TRBD1 or TRBD2 may be the D gene (7 bases each). Looked up from germline, CDR1 is MDHEN and CDR2 is SYDVKM. The CDR3 has 14 residues. V lost 6 bases to trimming and J lost 3 bases, with 13 bases between them. The CDR3 region is CASRDREGTDTQYF. As DNA, the CDR3 is TGTGCCAGCAGAGACAGGGAGGGGACAGATACGCAGTATTTT.

This clone was seen only a few times. Other nucleotide sequences from this sample produce the same CDR3. The rearrangement uses TRBV28 and TRBJ1-1; perhaps TRBD1 as D (6 bases). The germline V gene has CDR1 MDHEN and CDR2 SYDVKM. CDR3 length: 12 residues. The V and J ends lost 3 bases and 8 bases respectively, with 10 bases between them. CDR3 in DNA: TGTGCCAGCAGTTTTCGTGGGACAGAAGCTTTCTTT. The encoded protein is CASSFRGTEAFF. The whole variable domain, filled in from reference TRBV28 and TRBJ1-1, reads DVKVTQSSRYLVKRTGEKVFLECVQDMDHENMFWYRQDPGLGLRLIYFSYDVKMKEKGDIPEGYSVSREKKERFSLILESASTNQTSMYLCASSFRGTEAFFGQGTRLTVV.

The gene calls are TRBV10-3 and TRBJ2-7; D not resolved. This CDR3 is built from 16 residues. Deletions cut 0 bases from V and 0 bases from J, with 12 bases between. CDR1 ENHRY and CDR2 SYGVKD come from the germline V gene. CDR3 loop: CAISESGSSSSYEQYF. In DNA, the CDR3 is TGTGCCATCAGTGAGTCTGGCAGTTCGAGCTCCTACGAGCAGTACTTC.

This chain connects TRBV28 to TRBJ2-2; 7 bases agree with TRBD2. This CDR3 has 14 residues. The V segment lost 2 bases and the J segment 5 bases; nucleotides outside the gene matches: 2. CDR1 is MDHEN and CDR2 is SYDVKM in the germline V gene. The CDR3 DNA follows: TGTGCCAGCAGTTTACAGGGACTAACCGGGGAGCTGTTTTTT. Protein: CASSLQGLTGELFF.